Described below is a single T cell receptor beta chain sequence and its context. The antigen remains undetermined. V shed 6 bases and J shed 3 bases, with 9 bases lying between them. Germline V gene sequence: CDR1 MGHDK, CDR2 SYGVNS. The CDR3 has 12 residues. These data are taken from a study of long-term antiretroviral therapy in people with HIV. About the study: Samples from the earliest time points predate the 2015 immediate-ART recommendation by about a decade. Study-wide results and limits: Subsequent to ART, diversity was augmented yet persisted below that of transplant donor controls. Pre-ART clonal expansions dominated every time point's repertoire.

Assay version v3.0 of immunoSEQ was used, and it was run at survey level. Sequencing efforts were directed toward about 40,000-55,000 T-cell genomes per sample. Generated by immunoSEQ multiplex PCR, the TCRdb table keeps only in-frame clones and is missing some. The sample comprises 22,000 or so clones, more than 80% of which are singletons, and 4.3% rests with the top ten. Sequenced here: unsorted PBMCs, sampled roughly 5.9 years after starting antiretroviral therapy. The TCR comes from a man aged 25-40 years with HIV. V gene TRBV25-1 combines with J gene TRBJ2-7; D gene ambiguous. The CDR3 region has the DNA TGTGCCAGCAGAGGACCTTACTACGAGCAGTACTTC. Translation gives CASRGPYYEQYF.